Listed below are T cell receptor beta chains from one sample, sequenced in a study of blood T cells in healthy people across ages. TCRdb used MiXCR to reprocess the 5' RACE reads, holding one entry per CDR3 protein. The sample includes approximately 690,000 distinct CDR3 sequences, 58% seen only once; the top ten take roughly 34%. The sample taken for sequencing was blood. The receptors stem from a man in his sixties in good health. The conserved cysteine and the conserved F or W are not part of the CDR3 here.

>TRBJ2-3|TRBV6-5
ASSLKTSGGATDTQY
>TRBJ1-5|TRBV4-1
ASSQVYMGPQPQH
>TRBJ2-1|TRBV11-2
ASSFRGGAAYNEQF
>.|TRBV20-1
SAWRETGEKTQY
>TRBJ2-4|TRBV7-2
ASRGAAQNIQY
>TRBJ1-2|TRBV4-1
ASRWERGALGGYT
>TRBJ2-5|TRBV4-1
ASSQDRGLAGRRQETQY
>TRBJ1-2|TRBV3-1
ASSFRQAGYT
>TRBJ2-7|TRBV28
ASSISPGGEQY
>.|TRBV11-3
ASSLVGLAGDYYEQY
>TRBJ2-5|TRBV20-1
SAGPAGLRETQY
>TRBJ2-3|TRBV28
ASNEGVGTDTQY
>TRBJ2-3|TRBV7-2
ASSSGGEDTQY
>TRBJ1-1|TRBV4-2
ASSPQDSPLNTEAF
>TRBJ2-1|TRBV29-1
SVFPFSYNEQF
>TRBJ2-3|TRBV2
ASSDARWTDTQY
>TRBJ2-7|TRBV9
ASSVAGYPDEQY
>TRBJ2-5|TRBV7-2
ASSFLAGQETQY
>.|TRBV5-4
ASSLDWLAEETQY
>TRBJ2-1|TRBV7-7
ASSLGSGGQGEQF
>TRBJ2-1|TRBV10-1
ASSESGGNEQF
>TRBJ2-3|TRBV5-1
ASSPGLAGVGADTQY
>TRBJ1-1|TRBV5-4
ASSLAGINTEAF
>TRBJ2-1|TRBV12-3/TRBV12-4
ASSSGQGQYNEQF
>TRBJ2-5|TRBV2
ASSPVTAKETQY
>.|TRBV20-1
SARAPASSYNEQY
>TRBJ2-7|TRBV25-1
AARDTPPSSYEQY
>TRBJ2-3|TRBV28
ASSPHLGVAGDTDTQY